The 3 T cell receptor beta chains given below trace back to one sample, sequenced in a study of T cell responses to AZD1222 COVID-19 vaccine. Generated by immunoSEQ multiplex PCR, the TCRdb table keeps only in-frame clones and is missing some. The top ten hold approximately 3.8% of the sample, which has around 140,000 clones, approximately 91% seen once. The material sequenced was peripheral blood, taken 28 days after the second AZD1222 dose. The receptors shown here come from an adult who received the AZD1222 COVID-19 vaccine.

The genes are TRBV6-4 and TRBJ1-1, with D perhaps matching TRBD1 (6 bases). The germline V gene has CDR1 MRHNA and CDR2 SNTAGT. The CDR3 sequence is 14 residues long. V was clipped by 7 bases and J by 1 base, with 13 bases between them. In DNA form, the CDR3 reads TGTGCCAGCAAAGGACAGCCCAGGAACACTGAAGCTTTCTTT. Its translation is CASKGQPRNTEAFF.

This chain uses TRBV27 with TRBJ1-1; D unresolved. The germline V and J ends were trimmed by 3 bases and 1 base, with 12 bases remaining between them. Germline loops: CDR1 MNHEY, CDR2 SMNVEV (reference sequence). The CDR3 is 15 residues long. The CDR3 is CASSFVFGQNTEAFF. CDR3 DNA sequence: TGTGCCAGCAGTTTCGTGTTCGGCCAGAACACTGAAGCTTTCTTT.

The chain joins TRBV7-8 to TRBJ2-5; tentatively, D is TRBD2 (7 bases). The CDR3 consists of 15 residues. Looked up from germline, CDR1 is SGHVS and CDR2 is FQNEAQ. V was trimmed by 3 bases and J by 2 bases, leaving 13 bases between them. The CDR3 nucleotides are TGTGCCAGCAGCTTGGGGGGGGCTGTACAAGAGACCCAGTACTTC. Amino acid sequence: CASSLGGAVQETQYF.